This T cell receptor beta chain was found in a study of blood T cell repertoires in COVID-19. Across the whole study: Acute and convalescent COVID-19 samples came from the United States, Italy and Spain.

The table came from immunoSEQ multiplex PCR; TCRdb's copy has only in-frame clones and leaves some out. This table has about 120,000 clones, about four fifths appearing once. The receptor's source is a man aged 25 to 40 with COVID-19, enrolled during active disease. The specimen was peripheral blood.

CDR3 bases: TGTGCCAGCAGTCCTCCCGGACAGTCCAATCAGCCCCAGCATTTT. As protein: CASSPPGQSNQPQHF. The chain carries TRBV28 and TRBJ1-5, with D tentatively TRBD1 (6 bases). Trimming pared 5 bases from V and 3 bases from J, leaving 14 bases between. The CDR3 is 15 residues long. CDR1 and CDR2 from the germline V gene are MDHEN and SYDVKM.